The rows below give T cell receptor beta chains drawn from one sample of a study of T cells in Graves' hyperthyroidism and ophthalmopathy. In TCRdb, the multiplex PCR reads were re-called with MiXCR into one record per CDR3 protein. This sample has hundreds of thousands of distinct CDR3 sequences, with around 14% found just once. The sequencing sample was made of blood. The receptors derive from a woman under 30 with Graves' hyperthyroidism. CDR3s include the opening cysteine and the closing phenylalanine or tryptophan. The D gene is left open where the match is weak. Clone sizes are given selectively: once, few, many, or a class where the clone is expanded.

D gene	V gene	CDR3 length	clone size	J gene	CDR3 DNA	CDR3 protein
-	TRBV29-1	12	few	TRBJ2-5	TGCAGCGTTGTAACAACCTTTGGGACCCAGTACTTC	CSVVTTFGTQYF
TRBD2	TRBV7-9	16	many	TRBJ2-3	TGTGCCAGCAGCTTAGGGACTAGCGGTAACACAGATACGCAGTATTTT	CASSLGTSGNTDTQYF
TRBD2	TRBV5-1	17	many	TRBJ2-1	TGCGCCAGCAGCGGCGGGGGACTAGCGGGCTTCTACAATGAGCAGTTCTTC	CASSGGGLAGFYNEQFF
TRBD1	TRBV27	16	many	TRBJ1-6	TGTGCCAGCAGTTTGACTCCGGGACAGTGGGCTTCACCCCTCCACTTT	CASSLTPGQWASPLHF
-	TRBV20-1	15	-	TRBJ2-1	TGCAGTGCTAGCTATGGAGAAAAGGGTTTCGATGAGCAGTTCTTC	CSASYGEKGFDEQFF
-	TRBV20-1	13	-	TRBJ2-2	TGCAGTGCTTCGCGGCCGAACACCGGGGAGCTGTTTTTT	CSASRPNTGELFF
TRBD1	TRBV2	15	-	TRBJ2-2	TGTGCCAGCGGTGCGGTCGGACAGGGAGTCGAGGAGCTGTTTTTT	CASGAVGQGVEELFF
-	TRBV7-8	14	many	TRBJ2-5	TGTGCCAGCAGCTTAGAGGTCGCGGGGGAGACCCAGTACTTC	CASSLEVAGETQYF
-	TRBV12-3/TRBV12-4	15	many	TRBJ1-4	TGTGCCAGCAGTTCTGGGGACCCAAGACGGGAAAAACTGTTTTTT	CASSSGDPRREKLFF
-	TRBV4-3	13	many	TRBJ1-4	TGCGCCAGCAGCCAAGGTCTGGGGGAAAAACTGTTTTTT	CASSQGLGEKLFF
-	TRBV7-6	13	many	TRBJ2-7	TGTGCCAGCAGCTTAGTGCAGGGCCACGAGCAGTACTTC	CASSLVQGHEQYF
-	TRBV9	16	-	TRBJ2-3	TGTGCCAGCAGCGTAGAAGTCAACAGGGAAGCAGATACGCAGTATTTT	CASSVEVNREADTQYF
TRBD2	TRBV10-3	16	few	TRBJ2-7	TGTGCCATCAGAGAAAAGACTAGCCCGCCCGGCGACGAGCAGTACTTC	CAIREKTSPPGDEQYF
-	TRBV15	19	many	TRBJ2-5	TGTGCCACCAGCAATCCCCACAGGGTTGGTTTGGGTCGGACGGAGACCCAGTACTTC	CATSNPHRVGLGRTETQYF
-	TRBV18	14	many	TRBJ1-1	TGTGCCAGCTCACCAGGCTCTCAAAACACTGAAGCTTTCTTT	CASSPGSQNTEAFF
-	TRBV2	15	-	TRBJ1-5	TGTGCCAGCAGTTACCAGTCTGGGGATCATCAGCCCCAGCATTTT	CASSYQSGDHQPQHF
-	TRBV12-3/TRBV12-4	14	many	TRBJ2-7	TGTGCCAGCAGTTTGCAGATGTTTTCCTACGAGCAGTACTTC	CASSLQMFSYEQYF
-	TRBV9	15	-	TRBJ2-2	TGTGCCAGCAGCGTAGAAGACTCCTACACCGGGGAGCTGTTTTTT	CASSVEDSYTGELFF
TRBD2	TRBV14	15	many	TRBJ2-7	TGTGCCAGCAGCCGCGGGACGGGGGGTTCCTACGAGCAGTACTTC	CASSRGTGGSYEQYF
TRBD2	TRBV4-2	20	few	TRBJ2-3	TGTGCCAGCAGCCAAGATCGGTGGCGCCTAGCGGGAGCGAAAACAGATACGCAGTATTTT	CASSQDRWRLAGAKTDTQYF
TRBD1	TRBV11-2	15	many	TRBJ2-3	TGTGCCAGCAGTTCTACAGGGGGCTCGGCAGATACGCAGTATTTT	CASSSTGGSADTQYF
-	TRBV20-1	12	many	TRBJ2-3	TGCAGTGCTAGAGGGGGGTTTGATACGCAGTATTTT	CSARGGFDTQYF
TRBD2	TRBV7-8	19	few	TRBJ2-1	TGTGCCAGCAGCTTAGCGGGGGGTAGCGGGCAGATCCCCTACAATGAGCAGCTCTTC	CASSLAGGSGQIPYNEQLF
TRBD2	TRBV19	15	-	TRBJ2-2	TGTGCCAGTAGTACAATAGCGGGAGAGGCCGGGGAGCTGTTTTTT	CASSTIAGEAGELFF
-	TRBV11-2	13	few	TRBJ2-7	TGTGCCAGCAGCTTAGAATCGAGCGACGAGCAGTACTTC	CASSLESSDEQYF
TRBD2	TRBV27	15	many	TRBJ2-7	TGTGCCGGCTATTCCGGGACTAGCGGCTCCTACGAGCAGTACTTC	CAGYSGTSGSYEQYF
-	TRBV3-2	15	many	TRBJ1-1	TGTGCCAGCAGTCCACCTCGGACGTTATACACTGAAGCTTTCTTT	CASSPPRTLYTEAFF
-	TRBV10-3	14	-	TRBJ1-2	TGTGCCATCAGTGAGTCGCACAGTAACTATGGCTACACCTTC	CAISESHSNYGYTF
-	TRBV5-5	13	-	TRBJ2-1	TGTGCCAGCAGCGGAACCCAATACAATGAGCAGTTCTTC	CASSGTQYNEQFF
-	TRBV28	14	many	TRBJ1-6	TGTGCCAGCCTGTGGGGGGCTCAGAATTCACCCCTCCACTTT	CASLWGAQNSPLHF
-	TRBV7-9	15	many	TRBJ2-1	TGTGCCAGCAGCTTAGTTGGGACCGCAAACAATGAGCAGTTCTTC	CASSLVGTANNEQFF
TRBD2	TRBV4-2	18	few	TRBJ2-5	TGTGCCAGCAGCCAAGACGGGGGGACTAGCGGGGGGTTTGAGACCCAGTACTTC	CASSQDGGTSGGFETQYF
TRBD2	TRBV20-1	17	-	TRBJ2-3	TGCAGTGCTAGCTTCGGACTAGCGGGGGGCACCTCCAATACGCAGTATTTT	CSASFGLAGGTSNTQYF
TRBD1	TRBV4-2	14	-	TRBJ1-1	TGTGCCAGCAGCCAAAACTCAGGGGGCACTGAAGCTTTCTTT	CASSQNSGGTEAFF
TRBD1	TRBV5-8	15	few	TRBJ1-1	TGTGCCAGCAGCTTGCCCCTTAGACAGGGGTCGAAAGCTTTCTTT	CASSLPLRQGSKAFF
-	TRBV9	17	many	TRBJ2-3	TGTGCCAGCAGCGGACGAGTTGGAGGGGCTAGCACAGATACGCAGTATTTT	CASSGRVGGASTDTQYF
-	TRBV5-1	16	-	TRBJ2-6	TGCGCCAGCAGCCCCTCTACTGGGCCTGGGGCCAACGTCCTGACTTTC	CASSPSTGPGANVLTF
-	TRBV5-1	16	many	TRBJ1-1	TGCGCCAGCAGCTTGGAGCAGGGGAGCATGAACACTGAAGCTTTCTTT	CASSLEQGSMNTEAFF
TRBD1	TRBV29-1	15	few	TRBJ2-1	TGCAGCGTGAAGATTTGGGACAGGCCCTACAATGAGCAGTTCTTC	CSVKIWDRPYNEQFF
TRBD1	TRBV15	14	-	TRBJ2-3	TGTGCCACCAGCGACAGGGGTAGCACAGATACGCAGTATTTT	CATSDRGSTDTQYF
-	TRBV7-9	16	-	TRBJ2-1	TGTGCCAGCAGGGATAGGACGGGGAGCTCCTACAATGAGCAGCTCTTC	CASRDRTGSSYNEQLF
-	TRBV5-8	18	few	TRBJ2-3	TGTGCCAGCGGCTTGTCTGGCTGGGGCAGGGTGGGGACAGATACGCAGTATTTT	CASGLSGWGRVGTDTQYF
-	TRBV11-2	11	many	TRBJ2-5	TGTGCCAGCAGCTTAACCTTCACCCAGTACTTC	CASSLTFTQYF
-	TRBV7-2	13	many	TRBJ2-1	TGTGCCAGCAGCTTTATGGGGAACAATGAGCAGTTCTTC	CASSFMGNNEQFF
-	TRBV5-5	15	-	TRBJ1-3	TGTGCCAGCAGCTTGGGACAGGCGGCTGGAAACACCATATATTTT	CASSLGQAAGNTIYF
-	TRBV2	14	many	TRBJ2-7	TGTGCCAGCACCCCGGTCCTCACCCCCTACGAGCAGTACTTC	CASTPVLTPYEQYF
TRBD2	TRBV7-8	17	many	TRBJ2-1	TGTGCCAGCAGCCCAACCGGACTAGCGGGAGAAGGCAATGAGCAGTTCTTC	CASSPTGLAGEGNEQFF
-	TRBV3-1	15	many	TRBJ1-2	TGTGCCAGCAGCCAAGAGAGCGCGGGGATGTATGGCTACACCTTC	CASSQESAGMYGYTF
-	TRBV15	11	-	TRBJ2-5	TGTGCCACCAGACAACGGGGTCCCCAGTACTTC	CATRQRGPQYF